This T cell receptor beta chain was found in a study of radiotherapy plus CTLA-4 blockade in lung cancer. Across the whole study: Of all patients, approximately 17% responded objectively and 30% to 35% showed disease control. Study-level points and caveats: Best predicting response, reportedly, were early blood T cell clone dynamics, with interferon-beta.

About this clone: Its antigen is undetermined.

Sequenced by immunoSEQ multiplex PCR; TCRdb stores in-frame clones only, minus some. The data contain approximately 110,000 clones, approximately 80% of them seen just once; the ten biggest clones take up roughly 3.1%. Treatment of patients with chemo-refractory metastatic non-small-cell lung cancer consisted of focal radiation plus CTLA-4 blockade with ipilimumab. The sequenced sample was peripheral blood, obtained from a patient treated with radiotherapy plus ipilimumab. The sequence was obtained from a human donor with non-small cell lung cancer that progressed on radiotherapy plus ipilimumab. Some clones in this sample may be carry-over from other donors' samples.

In DNA form, the CDR3 reads TGTGCCACCAGCAGAGGGGGGACTAGCGGGGAGGAGACCCAGTACTTC. It is translated as CATSRGGTSGEETQYF. The rearrangement uses TRBV15 and TRBJ2-5; 13 nucleotides line up with TRBD2. CDR3 length equals 16 residues. Germline-derived CDR1 and CDR2 are LNHNV and YYDKDF (reference sequence). The V and J ends lost 1 base and 5 bases, in that order; junction bases with no gene match: 4.